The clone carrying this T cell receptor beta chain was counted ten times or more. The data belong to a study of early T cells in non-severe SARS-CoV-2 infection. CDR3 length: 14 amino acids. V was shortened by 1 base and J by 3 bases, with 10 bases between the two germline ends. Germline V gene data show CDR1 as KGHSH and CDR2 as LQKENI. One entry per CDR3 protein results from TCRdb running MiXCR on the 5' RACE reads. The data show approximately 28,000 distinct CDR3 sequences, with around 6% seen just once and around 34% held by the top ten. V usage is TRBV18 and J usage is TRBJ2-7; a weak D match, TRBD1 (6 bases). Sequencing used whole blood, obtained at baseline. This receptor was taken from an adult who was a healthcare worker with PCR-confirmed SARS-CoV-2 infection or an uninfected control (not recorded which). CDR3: CASSPRRGDYEQYF. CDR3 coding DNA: TGTGCCAGCTCACCACGCAGGGGTGACTACGAGCAGTACTTC.